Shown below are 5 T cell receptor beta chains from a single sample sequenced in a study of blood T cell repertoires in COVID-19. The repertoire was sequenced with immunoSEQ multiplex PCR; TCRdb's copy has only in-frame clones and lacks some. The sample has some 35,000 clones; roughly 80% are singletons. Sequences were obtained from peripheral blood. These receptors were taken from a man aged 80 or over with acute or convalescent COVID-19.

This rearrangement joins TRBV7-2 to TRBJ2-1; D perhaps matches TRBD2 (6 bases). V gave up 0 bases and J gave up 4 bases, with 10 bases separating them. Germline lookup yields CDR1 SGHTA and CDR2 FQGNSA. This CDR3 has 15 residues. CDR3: CASSLATRVYNEQFF. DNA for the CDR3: TGTGCCAGCAGCTTAGCGACTAGAGTTTACAATGAGCAGTTCTTC.

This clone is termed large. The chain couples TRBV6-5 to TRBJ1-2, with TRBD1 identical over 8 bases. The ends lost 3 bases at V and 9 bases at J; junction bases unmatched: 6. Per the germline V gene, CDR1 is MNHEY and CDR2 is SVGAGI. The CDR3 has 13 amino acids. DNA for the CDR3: TGTGCCAGCAGTTATCAGGGGGCGAGCAGCTACACCTTC. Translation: CASSYQGASSYTF.

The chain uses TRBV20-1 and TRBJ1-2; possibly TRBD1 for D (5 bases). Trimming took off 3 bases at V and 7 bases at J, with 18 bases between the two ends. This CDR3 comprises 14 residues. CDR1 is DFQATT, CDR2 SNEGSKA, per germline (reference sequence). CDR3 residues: CSASVTGREGGYTF. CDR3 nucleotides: TGCAGTGCTAGTGTCACAGGTCGGGAGGGTGGCTACACCTTC.

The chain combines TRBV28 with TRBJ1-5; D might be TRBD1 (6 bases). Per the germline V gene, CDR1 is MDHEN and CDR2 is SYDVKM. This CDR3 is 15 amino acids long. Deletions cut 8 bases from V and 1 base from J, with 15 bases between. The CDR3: CASFLGGLSNQPQHF. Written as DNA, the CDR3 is TGTGCCAGCTTCCTGGGGGGGCTCAGCAATCAGCCCCAGCATTTT.

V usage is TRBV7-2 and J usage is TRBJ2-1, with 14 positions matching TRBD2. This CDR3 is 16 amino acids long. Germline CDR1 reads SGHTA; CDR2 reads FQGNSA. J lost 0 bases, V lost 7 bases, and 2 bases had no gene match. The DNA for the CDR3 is TGTGCCAGCAAGGGACTAGCGGGAGTCTCCTACAATGAGCAGTTCTTC. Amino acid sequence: CASKGLAGVSYNEQFF.